Each of the 30 T cell receptor beta chains below was sequenced from the same sample in a study of Tregs in tolerant kidney transplant recipients. Recipients received nonmyeloablative bone marrow transplants from related graft donors, with transient mixed chimerism. Sequencing was performed with immunoSEQ multiplex PCR; in TCRdb, only in-frame clones are kept and a portion is missing. The sample lists about 81,000 clones, over 75% seen once, with approximately 1.4% in the top ten. The sequences come from CD4+ T cells from blood (PBMCs), collected 24 months after the transplant. These receptors were taken from a human patient who received a combined kidney and bone marrow transplant. The graft donor may have given rise to some T cells.

The chain carries TRBV5-1 and TRBJ1-1; D uncertain. Per germline, CDR1 SGHRS and CDR2 YFSETQ. There are 15 residues in the CDR3. Trimming shortened V by 1 base and J by 0 bases, and 10 bases separated the two germline ends. CDR3 nucleotide sequence: TGCGCCAGCAGCTTGCGGGGTGGAGTGAACACTGAAGCTTTCTTT. Amino acid sequence: CASSLRGGVNTEAFF.

This chain links TRBV7-6 with TRBJ2-1, with D unclear. Germline CDR1 reads SGHVS; CDR2 reads FNYEAQ. The CDR3 consists of 15 residues. Trimming removed 6 bases from V and 0 bases from J, with 12 bases in between. CDR3 sequence: CASRPDTRSYNEQFF. The CDR3 nucleotides are TGTGCCAGCAGACCTGACACCCGCTCCTACAATGAGCAGTTCTTC.

V and J are TRBV7-9 and TRBJ2-1, with D perhaps matching TRBD1 (7 bases). V lost 7 bases and J lost 4, with 17 bases in between. CDR1 and CDR2 from the germline V gene are SEHNR and FQNEAQ (reference sequence). The CDR3 is made up of 15 amino acids. The DNA of the CDR3 is TGTGCCAGCAACGGCGACAGGGACTTATACAATGAGCAGTTCTTC. Its translation: CASNGDRDLYNEQFF.

V usage is TRBV6-1 and J usage is TRBJ1-2; no firm D call. V lost 3 bases and J 6 bases, leaving 11 bases between the germline ends. Germline V gene lookup returns CDR1 MNHNS and CDR2 SASEGT. This CDR3 comprises 13 residues. For the CDR3, the DNA is TGTGCCAGCAGTGATTCGGCAGGAAATGGCTACACCTTC. Amino acids: CASSDSAGNGYTF.

The chain carries TRBV2 and TRBJ2-7; 8 bases align to TRBD2. Per germline, CDR1 SNHLY and CDR2 FYNNEI. CDR3 length: 13 amino acids. V was clipped by 8 bases and J by 2 bases; unmatched bases: 5. CDR3 protein: CASGGLETYEQYF. The CDR3 nucleotides are TGTGCCAGCGGGGGACTAGAGACCTACGAGCAGTACTTC.

V is TRBV7-3 and J is TRBJ2-3, with TRBD2 matching 13 bases. V lost 3 bases to trimming and J lost 6 bases; unmatched junction nucleotides: 3. The CDR3 has 15 residues. Germline loops: CDR1 SGHTA, CDR2 FQGTGA. Written as DNA, the CDR3 is TGTGCCAGCAGCTTCGGGACTAGCGGGGTGGATACGCAGTATTTT. Its translation: CASSFGTSGVDTQYF.

The V gene is TRBV5-6, the J gene TRBJ2-3; 12 bases are shared with TRBD2. V lost 7 bases to trimming and J lost 0 bases; unmatched junction nucleotides: 15. CDR3 length: 19 amino acids. Germline V lookup: CDR1 SGHDT, CDR2 YYEEEE. The CDR3 DNA follows: TGTGCCAGCTCCGCGACCACTAGCGGGGGGACCTCTAGCACAGATACGCAGTATTTT. This gives the protein CASSATTSGGTSSTDTQYF.

The chain is built from TRBV4-1 and TRBJ2-1, with a possible D match to TRBD2 (6 bases). V was trimmed by 1 base and J by 8 bases, leaving 12 bases between them. Germline values: CDR1 MGHRA, CDR2 YSYEKL. The CDR3 is 14 residues long. The CDR3 loop is CASSQAGTAYEQFF. The CDR3 DNA is TGCGCCAGCAGCCAAGCCGGGACTGCCTATGAGCAGTTCTTC.

In this sample, this clone turned up once. This chain joins TRBV2 and TRBJ2-2, with 10 bases aligning to TRBD2. The CDR3 extends over 14 amino acids. The V gene's germline CDR1 is SNHLY and CDR2 FYNNEI. J was trimmed by 4 bases and V by 8 bases; bases with no gene match: 4. The CDR3 loop reads CASQRGGGTGELFF. CDR3 coding DNA: TGTGCCAGCCAGCGGGGGGGTGGCACCGGGGAGCTGTTTTTT. Based on the CDR3 plus reference TRBV2 and TRBJ2-2, the full variable domain is EPEVTQTPSHQVTQMGQEVILRCVPISNHLYFYWYRQILGQKVEFLVSFYNNEISEKSEIFDDQFSVERPDGSNFTLKIRSTKLEDSAMYFCASQRGGGTGELFFGEGSRLTVL.

This clone was detected only once. This chain connects TRBV4-2 to TRBJ1-3; the D gene is possibly TRBD1 (5 bases). CDR3 length equals 15 residues. From germline, CDR1 is LGHNA and CDR2 YNFKEQ. The V gene lost 4 bases and the J gene lost 4 bases, with 14 bases spanning the gap. CDR3 sequence reads: CASSRPSGVGNTIYF. The CDR3 DNA follows: TGTGCCAGCAGCCGGCCCTCGGGGGTAGGAAACACCATATATTTT.

The chain carries TRBV18 and TRBJ1-2; 11 bases are a match to TRBD1. Germline loops: CDR1 KGHSH, CDR2 LQKENI. Trimming took 3 bases from V and 2 from J; bases not matched to a gene: 2. The CDR3 has 15 amino acids. CDR3 sequence: CASSPGTGGNYGYTF. CDR3 coding DNA: TGTGCCAGCTCACCCGGGACAGGGGGAAACTATGGCTACACCTTC.

In DNA form, the CDR3 reads TGCGCCAGCAGCCGAGGGACTCGAGAATCCGAAAAACTGTTTTTT. It codes for CASSRGTRESEKLFF. This chain joins TRBV4-1 and TRBJ1-4; the D gene is possibly TRBD1 (5 bases). V lost 4 bases and J lost 8, with 17 bases in between. Germline CDR1 reads MGHRA; CDR2 reads YSYEKL. The CDR3 sequence is 15 residues long.

The chain has TRBV13 and TRBJ2-5, with D hard to call. The germline gives CDR1 PRHDT, CDR2 FYEKMQ (reference sequence). V was clipped by 0 bases and J by 4 bases, with 12 bases between them. The CDR3 runs 15 residues. The DNA for the CDR3 is TGTGCCAGCAGCTTAGGGCAGTCCCAACGAGAGACCCAGTACTTC. Translation: CASSLGQSQRETQYF. The full variable domain, with the rest looked up from reference TRBV13 and TRBJ2-5, is AAGVIQSPRHLIKEKRETATLKCYPIPRHDTVYWYQQGPGQDPQFLISFYEKMQSDKGSIPDRFSAQQFSDYHSELNMSSLELGDSALYFCASSLGQSQRETQYFGPGTRLLVL.

The genes are TRBV5-1 and TRBJ2-1; tentatively, D is TRBD2 (6 bases). Germline V lookup: CDR1 SGHRS, CDR2 YFSETQ. CDR3 size: 17 residues. V lost 4 bases, J lost 9 bases, and 26 bases lay in between. The CDR3 region has the DNA TGCGCCAGCAGCGCAATGGCGGGGATTGCTGACGGGGGTGAGCAGTTCTTC. It codes for CASSAMAGIADGGEQFF.

This CDR3 reads CASSDPLTSGRRVNEQFF. The CDR3, as DNA: TGTGCCAGCAGTGACCCACTGACTAGCGGGAGGCGGGTGAATGAGCAGTTCTTC. The chain has TRBV6-4 and TRBJ2-1, with 13 bases matching TRBD2. This CDR3 contains 18 residues. CDR1 and CDR2 (germline): MRHNA, SNTAGT. Losses at the gene ends were 2 bases for V and 7 bases for J; bases not matched to a gene: 11.

Of note for this clone: It is unclear where the CDR3 begins or ends on the DNA, so no DNA is shown, and the CDR3 is as TCRdb lists it. The chain combines TRBV7-2 with TRBJ2-7; no DNA check was done on the table's D call, TRBD2. Germline CDR1 reads SGHTA; CDR2 reads FQGNSA. The CDR3 extends over 15 residues, inclusive of both ends. The chain's CDR3 is CASSLVAPGTSYVYF.

The sample holds one count of this clone. The genes are TRBV4-2 and TRBJ1-2; TRBD1 is a possible D gene (5 bases). V lost 3 bases, J lost 2 bases, and 19 bases lay in between. Germline CDR1 and CDR2: LGHNA and YNFKEQ. The CDR3 totals 17 residues. CDR3 sequence reads: CASSHPPGGGGNYGYTF. CDR3 DNA: TGTGCCAGCAGCCACCCGCCGGGGGGGGGAGGGAACTATGGCTACACCTTC.

The J gene is TRBJ1-2, the V gene TRBV27; 7 positions agree with TRBD1. V gave up 2 bases and J gave up 6 bases; unmatched junction bases: 9. CDR3 length equals 15 residues. CDR1 is MNHEY, CDR2 SMNVEV, per germline (reference sequence). The CDR3 coding sequence is TGTGCCAGCAGTTTACGCCACTCAGGGGGGCATGGCTACACCTTC. As protein: CASSLRHSGGHGYTF.

This clone was seen more than once but under ten times. V gene TRBV6-5 combines with J gene TRBJ1-1, with D perhaps TRBD1 (6 bases). Germline V gives CDR1 MNHEY, CDR2 SVGAGI. The ends were cut back, 5 bases at V and 3 bases at J, with 13 bases in the middle. The CDR3 spans 14 residues. In nucleotides, the CDR3 is TGTGCCAGCAGTAGACAGGCCTGGGACACTGAAGCTTTCTTT. Translation: CASSRQAWDTEAFF.

The CDR3 DNA is TGTGCCAGCAGTCTCATAGGACAGCACAATCAGCCCCAGCATTTT. This codes for CASSLIGQHNQPQHF. The J gene is TRBJ1-5, the V gene TRBV28; D possibly corresponds to TRBD1 (6 bases). V lost 5 bases, J lost 3 bases, and 14 bases lay in between. This CDR3 has 15 residues. From germline, CDR1 is MDHEN and CDR2 SYDVKM.

The chain carries TRBV11-2 and TRBJ1-2, with TRBD1 identical over 7 bases. The V gene's germline CDR1 is SGHAT and CDR2 FQNNGV. The junction had 12 bases not matched to a gene; V was cut back by 0 bases and J by 5 bases. This CDR3 has 17 amino acids. CDR3 coding DNA: TGTGCCAGCAGCTTAGATTTAGGTGAGGACAGGTCGTATGGCTACACCTTC. It yields the protein CASSLDLGEDRSYGYTF.

This clone was seen once. This chain joins TRBV6-5 and TRBJ2-1, with 8 bases lining up with TRBD2. CDR1 and CDR2 (germline): MNHEY, SVGAGI. V lost 4 bases to trimming and J lost 0 bases; unmatched junction nucleotides: 5. The CDR3 loop spans 16 amino acids. The CDR3 protein is CASSWKSGSSYNEQFF. CDR3 nucleotide sequence: TGTGCCAGCAGTTGGAAGAGCGGGAGCTCCTACAATGAGCAGTTCTTC.

J is TRBJ2-1 and V is TRBV7-8; TRBD2 might be the D (6 bases). The CDR3 sequence is 15 residues long. Between the trimmed V and J ends, which lost 5 bases and 3 bases, there was a span of 14 bases. Germline values: CDR1 SGHVS, CDR2 FQNEAQ. CDR3 bases: TGTGCCAGCAGCCACACGGGAGAAAACTACAATGAGCAGTTCTTC. Amino acids: CASSHTGENYNEQFF.

DNA for the CDR3: TGCGCCAGCAGCTTGGTTGGGACAGTACCAGAGGGCTACACCTTC. This gives the protein CASSLVGTVPEGYTF. This chain connects TRBV5-1 to TRBJ1-2; 7 bases line up with TRBD1. Germline V lookup: CDR1 SGHRS, CDR2 YFSETQ. With V trimmed by 0 bases and J by 8 bases, 10 bases remained unmatched. The CDR3 has 15 amino acids.

This clone was counted once. V is TRBV4-1 and J is TRBJ2-7; possible D gene TRBD2, 5 bases. Trimming left V 1 base short and J 3 bases short, with 16 bases between. Germline V gives CDR1 MGHRA, CDR2 YSYEKL. CDR3 length: 16 amino acids. As DNA, the CDR3 is TGCGCCAGCAGCCAAGGGCGGACCTTGGGAGTCTACGAGCAGTACTTC. Translating it yields CASSQGRTLGVYEQYF.

The genes are TRBV30 and TRBJ2-1, with 8 nucleotides matching TRBD1. Germline-derived CDR1 and CDR2 are GTSNPN and SVGIG (reference sequence). This CDR3 is built from 14 residues. Trimming cost V 4 bases and J 4 bases; bases outside gene matches: 6. The CDR3 region is CAWTGQVNYNEQFF. CDR3 sequence (DNA): TGTGCCTGGACGGGACAGGTTAATTACAATGAGCAGTTCTTC.

The chain has TRBV28 and TRBJ2-3; the D gene is possibly TRBD2 (6 bases). Trimming removed 7 bases at V and 4 bases at J, with 9 bases between. The germline V gene encodes CDR1 MDHEN and CDR2 SYDVKM. CDR3 length: 12 residues. The CDR3 spells CASNWGADTQYF. DNA for the CDR3: TGTGCCAGCAACTGGGGGGCAGATACGCAGTATTTT.

V and J are TRBV19 and TRBJ1-2; 8 bases agree with TRBD1. This CDR3 region has 12 residues. With 4 bases clipped from V and 6 bases from J, the junction kept 1 base outside the gene matches. Germline V gene lookup returns CDR1 LNHDA and CDR2 SQIVND (reference sequence). The CDR3 bases are TGTGCCAGTAGTAGGGACAGGAATGGCTACACCTTC. Translation gives CASSRDRNGYTF.

The DNA for the CDR3 is TGTGCCAGCAGTCGCCTCCAGGGGGGCACTGAAGCTTTCTTT. Translating gives CASSRLQGGTEAFF. The rearrangement joins TRBV6-6 to TRBJ1-1, with 7 positions matching TRBD1. CDR1 is MNHNY, CDR2 SVGAGI, per germline (reference sequence). The V gene end was trimmed by 5 bases and the J gene end by 4 bases; junction bases not matched to a gene: 7. This CDR3 contains 14 residues.

The chain combines TRBV19 with TRBJ1-1; D is undetermined. Between the trimmed V and J ends, which lost 7 bases and 2 bases, there was a span of 11 bases. The germline gives CDR1 LNHDA, CDR2 SQIVND (reference sequence). CDR3 length equals 13 residues. The CDR3 DNA sequence: TGTGCCAGTAAGTTCGCAGAAAACACTGAAGCTTTCTTT. Its translation: CASKFAENTEAFF.